The entry below describes one TCR beta chain. The antigen is not known. V was clipped by 5 bases and J by 4 bases, with 22 bases between them. This CDR3 has 17 amino acids. The sample belongs to a study of post-analysis software for immune sequencing data. Study-wide background: Some patients lacked subtype; others had relapsing-remitting, secondary progressive or progressive-relapsing disease. Points from the study as a whole: Patients with multiple sclerosis recorded significantly lower normalized Chao1 diversity than controls, the study found. The F measure placed samples prepared in the same batch into strongly shared clusters. Relative to controls, patients had about five TRBV segments at higher frequency, with TRBV5-6, TRBV5-1 and TRBV20-1 among these.

TCR beta libraries were prepared from cDNA with unique molecular identifiers. The authors obtained some 500,000 cDNA molecules from approximately 0.91 to 9.4 million T cells. TCRdb passed the PCR reads through MiXCR, listing each CDR3 protein once. The data contain hundreds of thousands of distinct CDR3 sequences, 30% of them singletons. Sequencing was carried out using blood. V gene TRBV12-3 or TRBV12-4 combines with J gene TRBJ2-3; possibly TRBD1 for D (9 bases). The origin of this receptor is a girl under 18 with multiple sclerosis. The CDR3 DNA is TGTGCCAGCAGTCGAAAAGGGACAGGGACTAGAGCAGATACGCAGTATTTT. Encoded protein: CASSRKGTGTRADTQYF.